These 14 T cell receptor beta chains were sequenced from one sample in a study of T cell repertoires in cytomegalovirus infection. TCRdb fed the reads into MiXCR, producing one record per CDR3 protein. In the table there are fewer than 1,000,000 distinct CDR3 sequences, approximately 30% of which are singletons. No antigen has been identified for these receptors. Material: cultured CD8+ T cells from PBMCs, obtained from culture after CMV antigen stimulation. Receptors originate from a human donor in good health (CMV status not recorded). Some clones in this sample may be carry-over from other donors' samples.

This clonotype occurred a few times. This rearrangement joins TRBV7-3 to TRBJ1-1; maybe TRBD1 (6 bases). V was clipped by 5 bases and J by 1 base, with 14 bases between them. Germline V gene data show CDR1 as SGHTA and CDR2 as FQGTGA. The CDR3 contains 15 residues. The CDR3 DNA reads TGTGCCAGCAGCCTGTCCGGACAGCAGAACACTGAAGCTTTCTTT. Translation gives CASSLSGQQNTEAFF.

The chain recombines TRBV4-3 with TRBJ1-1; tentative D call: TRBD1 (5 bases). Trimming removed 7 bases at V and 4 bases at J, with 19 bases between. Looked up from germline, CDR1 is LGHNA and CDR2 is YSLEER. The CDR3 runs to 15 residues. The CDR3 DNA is TGCGCCAGCACTCAGTTCGGGGGAGGGACCACTGAAGCTTTCTTT. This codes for CASTQFGGGTTEAFF.

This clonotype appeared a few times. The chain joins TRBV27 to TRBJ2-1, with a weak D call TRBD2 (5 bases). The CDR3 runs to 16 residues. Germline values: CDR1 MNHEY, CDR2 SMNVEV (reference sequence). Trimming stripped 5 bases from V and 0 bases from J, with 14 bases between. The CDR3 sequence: CASSPRAASSYNEQFF. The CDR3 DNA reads TGTGCCAGCAGTCCGCGGGCGGCTAGCTCCTACAATGAGCAGTTCTTC.

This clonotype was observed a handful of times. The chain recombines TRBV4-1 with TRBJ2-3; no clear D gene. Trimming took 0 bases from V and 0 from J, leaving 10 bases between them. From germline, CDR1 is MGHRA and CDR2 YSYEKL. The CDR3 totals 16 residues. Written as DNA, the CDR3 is TGCGCCAGCAGCCAAGATTGGGAAGTAAGCACAGATACGCAGTATTTT. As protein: CASSQDWEVSTDTQYF.

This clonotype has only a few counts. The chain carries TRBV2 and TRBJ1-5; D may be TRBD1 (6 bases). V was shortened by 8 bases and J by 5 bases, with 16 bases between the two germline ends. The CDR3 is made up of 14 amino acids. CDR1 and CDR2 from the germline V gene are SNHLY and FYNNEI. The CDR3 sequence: CASWEGGAHQPQHF. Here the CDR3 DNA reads TGTGCCAGCTGGGAAGGGGGGGCACATCAGCCCCAGCATTTT. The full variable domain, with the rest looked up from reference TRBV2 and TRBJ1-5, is EPEVTQTPSHQVTQMGQEVILRCVPISNHLYFYWYRQILGQKVEFLVSFYNNEISEKSEIFDDQFSVERPDGSNFTLKIRSTKLEDSAMYFCASWEGGAHQPQHFGDGTRLSIL.

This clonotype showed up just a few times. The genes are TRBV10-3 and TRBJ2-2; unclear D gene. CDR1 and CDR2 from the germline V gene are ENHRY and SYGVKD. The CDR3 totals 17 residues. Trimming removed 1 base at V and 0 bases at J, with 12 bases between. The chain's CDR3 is CAISELPPPANTGELFF. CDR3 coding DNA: TGTGCCATCAGTGAGTTGCCCCCTCCGGCGAACACCGGGGAGCTGTTTTTT.

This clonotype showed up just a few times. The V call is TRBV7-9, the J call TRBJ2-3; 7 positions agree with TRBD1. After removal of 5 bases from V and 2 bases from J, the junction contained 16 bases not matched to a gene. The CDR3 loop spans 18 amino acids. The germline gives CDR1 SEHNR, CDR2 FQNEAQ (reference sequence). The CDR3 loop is CASSARPGGEGHTDTQYF. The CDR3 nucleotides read TGTGCCAGCAGCGCCCGGCCAGGGGGAGAGGGGCACACAGATACGCAGTATTTT.

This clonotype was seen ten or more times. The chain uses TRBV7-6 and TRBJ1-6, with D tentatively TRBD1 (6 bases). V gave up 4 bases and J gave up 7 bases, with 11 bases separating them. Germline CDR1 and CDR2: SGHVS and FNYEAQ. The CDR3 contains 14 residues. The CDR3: CASSSTGWNSPLHF. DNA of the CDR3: TGTGCCAGCAGCTCTACAGGGTGGAATTCACCCCTCCACTTT.

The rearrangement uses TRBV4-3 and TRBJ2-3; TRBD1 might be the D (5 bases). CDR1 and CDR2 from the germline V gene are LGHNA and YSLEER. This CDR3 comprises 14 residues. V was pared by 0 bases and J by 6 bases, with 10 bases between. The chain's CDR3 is CASSQEEGVDTQYF. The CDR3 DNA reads TGCGCCAGCAGCCAAGAAGAAGGGGTTGATACGCAGTATTTT.

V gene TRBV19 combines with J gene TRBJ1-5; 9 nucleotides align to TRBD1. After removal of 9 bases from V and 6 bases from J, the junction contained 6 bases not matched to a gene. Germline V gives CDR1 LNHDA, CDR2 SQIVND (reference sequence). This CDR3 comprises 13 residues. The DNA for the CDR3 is TGTGCCAGCGGGACAGGGATTGGTCAGCCCCAGCATTTT. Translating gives CASGTGIGQPQHF.

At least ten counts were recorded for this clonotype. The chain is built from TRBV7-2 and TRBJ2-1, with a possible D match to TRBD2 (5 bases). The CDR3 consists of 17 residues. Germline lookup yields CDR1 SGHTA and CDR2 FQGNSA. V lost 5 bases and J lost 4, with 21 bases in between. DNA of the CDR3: TGTGCCAGCAGCCCCCGACTTTACGAGGGCTCTTACAATGAGCAGTTCTTC. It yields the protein CASSPRLYEGSYNEQFF.

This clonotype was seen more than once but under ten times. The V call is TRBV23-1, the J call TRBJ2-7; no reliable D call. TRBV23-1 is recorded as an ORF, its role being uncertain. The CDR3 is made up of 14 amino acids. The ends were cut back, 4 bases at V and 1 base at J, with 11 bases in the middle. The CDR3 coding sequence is TGCGCCAGCAGTCCAAGGGCGGAGTCCTACGAGCAGTACGTC. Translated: CASSPRAESYEQYV.

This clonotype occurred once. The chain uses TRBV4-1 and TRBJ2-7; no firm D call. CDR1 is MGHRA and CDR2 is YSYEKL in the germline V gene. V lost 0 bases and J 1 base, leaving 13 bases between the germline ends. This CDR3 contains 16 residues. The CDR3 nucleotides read TGCGCCAGCAGCCAAGATCCAATTGGCACATCCTACGAGCAGTACTTC. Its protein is CASSQDPIGTSYEQYF.

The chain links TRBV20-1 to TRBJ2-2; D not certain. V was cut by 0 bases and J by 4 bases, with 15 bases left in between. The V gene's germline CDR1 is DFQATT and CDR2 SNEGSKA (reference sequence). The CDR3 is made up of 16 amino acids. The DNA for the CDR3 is TGCAGTGCTAGAGAACGGCGAGCAGGTCTCACCGGGGAGCTGTTTTTT. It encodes CSARERRAGLTGELFF.